This TCR beta chain emerged from a study of CD8 T cells in Susac syndrome. As for the study in general: Among the sequenced Susac syndrome patients, roughly 6 had active disease while eight or nine were in remission. Susac syndrome patients were untreated, on corticosteroids with some adding intravenous immunoglobulin, or on intravenous immunoglobulin only. Study-level points and caveats: The study identified sixteen and five Susac-specific public clones in total CD8+ and CD8+ TEMRA repertoires.

Germline V CDR1 and CDR2: SQVTM, ANQGSEA. CDR3 length: 12 amino acids. Notes on this clonotype: Its antigen is currently unknown. A read error may produce the germline difference seen at one junction end.

RNA was extracted with the RNeasy kit, and a quantity of roughly 0.45 to 1 ug was reverse transcribed using random hexamers. In TCRdb, the immunoSEQ multiplex PCR reads were re-called with MiXCR into one record per CDR3 protein. Among about 190,000 distinct CDR3 sequences listed, 95% were seen once. The source of this sequence is a human donor with Susac syndrome. The V call is TRBV29-1, the J call TRBJ1-1; D not resolved. Sequencing was carried out using CD8+ T cells from PBMCs. The CDR3 DNA sequence: TGCAGCGTTTTTACCCCAGAGGGTGATGTTGATTTT. It yields the protein CSVFTPEGDVDF.